A selection of T cell receptor beta chains follows, all from one sample in a study of immune evolution from preneoplasia to lung adenocarcinoma. Measured with immunoSEQ multiplex PCR; TCRdb has only the in-frame clones, and not every one. The sample lists thousands of clones, about three quarters occurring once. Sequencing used FFPE minimally invasive lung adenocarcinoma tissue. These receptors were collected from a person aged 55-80 years with lung adenocarcinoma. Each CDR3 is given without its conserved first and last residue.

j_call v_call cdr3_aa
TRBJ2-7 TRBV7-2 ASSLAGRGAYEQY
TRBJ1-5 TRBV27 ASSFAGGDQPQH
TRBJ2-7 TRBV2 ASSDVLAGVEQY
TRBJ2-3 TRBV5-1 ASSLDPGLAGGPDTQY
TRBJ2-3 TRBV7-9 ASSSAGQGVGTDTQY
TRBJ2-7 TRBV6-6 ASSRQGNYEQY
TRBJ1-2 TRBV7-2 ASSSFSYGYT
TRBJ1-2 TRBV7-2 ASSPWNNYGYT
TRBJ1-2 TRBV6-5 ASSLGDWFSGYT
TRBJ2-3 TRBV4-1 ASSQDDRSSSTDTQY
TRBJ2-7 TRBV30 AWSVGDNYEQY
TRBJ1-3 TRBV27 ASSPGTGVGNTIY
TRBJ2-7 TRBV6-1 ASRIGRGAYEQY
TRBJ2-3 TRBV12-5 ASGLPTESTDTQY
TRBJ2-5 TRBV9 ASSVGGGQARGETQY
TRBJ2-5 TRBV5-5 ASSLAWEETQY
TRBJ2-2 TRBV29-1 SVSDREAGELF
TRBJ2-3 TRBV6-5 ASSYGGWDTQY
TRBJ2-7 TRBV27 ASSLSSVAGRREQY
TRBJ2-5 TRBV14 ASSPERGSYQETQY
TRBJ2-7 TRBV5-6 ASSFQAASEQY
TRBJ2-1 TRBV11-2 ASSLGTSGGAYNEQF
TRBJ2-1 TRBV11-2 ASSLWPYNEQF
TRBJ1-1 TRBV7-2 ASSQWTGTVNTEAF
TRBJ2-5 TRBV9 ANSVFGGKETQY
TRBJ2-5 TRBV11-1 ASSLASMGLAGEETQY
TRBJ1-6 TRBV7-6 ASSLGQSNYNSPLH
TRBJ2-5 TRBV7-8 ASSLNSQETQY
TRBJ2-7 TRBV13 ASSSRDSHYEQY
TRBJ1-1 TRBV2 ASNGLSTEAF
TRBJ1-1 TRBV7-2 ASSLFRETF
TRBJ1-4 TRBV7-8 ASSRTGVEKLF
TRBJ2-3 TRBV2 ASKGGRSTDTQY
TRBJ1-2 TRBV25-1 ASSDWIGGNYGYT
TRBJ2-7 TRBV2 ASATSYEQY
TRBJ2-5 TRBV6-5 ASISQDSQETQY
TRBJ2-7 TRBV29-1 SVAVGGQQY
TRBJ1-5 TRBV10-1 ASSEAREELSRNNHQPQH
TRBJ1-1 TRBV5-1 ASSLTGHNTEAF
TRBJ1-2 TRBV10-3 AIDRGLNYGYT
TRBJ2-3 TRBV6-6 ASRSQVTSTDTQY
TRBJ1-6 TRBV29-1 SVGRDPNSPLH
TRBJ2-1 TRBV2 ASSDNNEQF
TRBJ1-1 TRBV5-1 ASFQGPMNTEAF
TRBJ1-1 TRBV6-1 ASSEGWTEAF
TRBJ2-2 TRBV27 ASSFSLQLVTGELF
TRBJ2-1 TRBV6-4 ASSATGGAGPDEQF
TRBJ2-3 TRBV27 ASSSLRTGFLDTQY
TRBJ2-2 TRBV5-1 ASSLGTGTGELF
TRBJ1-4 TRBV28 ASSVKGQNEKLF
TRBJ2-1 TRBV4-2 ASSQDSLAGEPNNEQF
TRBJ2-1 TRBV5-8 ASSFSLRGEQF
TRBJ2-3 TRBV30 AWSRQGAQY